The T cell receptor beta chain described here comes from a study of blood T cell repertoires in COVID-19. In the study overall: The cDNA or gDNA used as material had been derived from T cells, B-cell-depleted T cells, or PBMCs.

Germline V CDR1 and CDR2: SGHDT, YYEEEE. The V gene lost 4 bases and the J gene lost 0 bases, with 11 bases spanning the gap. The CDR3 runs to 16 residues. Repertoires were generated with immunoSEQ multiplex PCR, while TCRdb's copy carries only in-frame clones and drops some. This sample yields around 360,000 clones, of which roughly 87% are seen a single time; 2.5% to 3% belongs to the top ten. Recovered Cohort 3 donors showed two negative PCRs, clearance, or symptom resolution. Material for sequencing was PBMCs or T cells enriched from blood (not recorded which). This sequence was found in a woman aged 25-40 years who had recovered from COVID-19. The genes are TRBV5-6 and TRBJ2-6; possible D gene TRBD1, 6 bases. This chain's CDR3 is CASSNTGRSGANVLTF. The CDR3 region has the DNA TGTGCCAGCAGCAATACAGGGCGCTCTGGGGCCAACGTCCTGACTTTC.